This T cell receptor (beta chain) was identified in a study of blood T cell repertoires in COVID-19. Across the whole study: Material from acute and convalescent COVID-19 was sourced from the United States, Italy and Spain. Nucleic acid was either cDNA or gDNA, and it came from T cells, B-cell-depleted T cells, or PBMCs.

Germline loops: CDR1 MNHEY, CDR2 SMNVEV (reference sequence). V lost 3 bases, J lost 10 bases, and 10 bases lay in between. This CDR3 region has 12 residues. Per the original methods: Reference gene primers were amplified, and this amplification served to estimate nucleated cell counts. Measured with immunoSEQ multiplex PCR; TCRdb has only the in-frame clones, and not every one. Clone size and the V and J calls come from that table; the DNA yielded D and trimming. Of 150,000 to 200,000 clones detected, 88% appear once; the ten largest clones hold 4.4%. The TCR was taken from a human donor in a cohort sampled during active COVID-19. Sequenced input: peripheral blood. The gene calls are TRBV27 and TRBJ2-1; possibly TRBD1 for D (5 bases). CDR3 residues: CASSLITGEQFF. CDR3 in DNA: TGTGCCAGCAGTTTGATAACAGGCGAGCAGTTCTTC.